The rows below give T cell receptor beta chains drawn from one sample of a study of T cells in Graves' hyperthyroidism and ophthalmopathy. TCRdb re-called the multiplex PCR reads with MiXCR, one entry per CDR3 protein. The sample has around 200,000 distinct CDR3 sequences, 17% seen once. The sequencing input was blood. These receptors all stem from a woman between 45 and 65 years old with Graves' hyperthyroidism. CDR3s include the opening cysteine and the closing phenylalanine or tryptophan. Each record gives: clone size, J gene, CDR3 length, V gene, D gene, CDR3 protein, CDR3 DNA. A D gene is named only where the DNA matches it firmly. Where a row states a size, it is once, few, many or the class of an expanded clone; other rows omit it.

clone_size: many; j_call: TRBJ1-2; cdr3_length: 13; v_call: TRBV7-2; d_call: .; cdr3_aa: CASSTNWGGGYTF; cdr3_nt: TGTGCCAGCAGCACAAACTGGGGAGGAGGCTACACCTTC
clone_size: few; j_call: TRBJ2-3; cdr3_length: 17; v_call: TRBV4-3; d_call: .; cdr3_aa: CASSQEDVGGSTDTQYF; cdr3_nt: TGCGCCAGCAGCCAAGAAGATGTGGGTGGGAGCACAGATACGCAGTATTTT
clone_size: many; j_call: TRBJ1-1; cdr3_length: 13; v_call: TRBV24-1; d_call: .; cdr3_aa: CATRGQINTEAFF; cdr3_nt: TGTGCCACCCGAGGACAGATCAACACTGAAGCTTTCTTT
clone_size: few; j_call: TRBJ1-1; cdr3_length: 16; v_call: TRBV18; d_call: .; cdr3_aa: CASSPDGNAFFTEAFF; cdr3_nt: TGTGCCAGCTCACCAGATGGCAACGCATTTTTCACTGAAGCTTTCTTT
clone_size: many; j_call: TRBJ2-5; cdr3_length: 14; v_call: TRBV7-2; d_call: TRBD2; cdr3_aa: CASSISGGGETQYF; cdr3_nt: TGTGCCAGCAGCATATCGGGGGGGGGGGAGACCCAGTACTTC
clone_size: many; j_call: TRBJ2-1; cdr3_length: 14; v_call: TRBV27; d_call: .; cdr3_aa: CASSYVGATGEQFF; cdr3_nt: TGTGCCAGCAGTTATGTGGGGGCTACAGGAGAGCAGTTCTTC
clone_size: many; j_call: TRBJ2-5; cdr3_length: 16; v_call: TRBV5-1; d_call: TRBD2; cdr3_aa: CASSSTSGGPQETQYF; cdr3_nt: TGCGCCAGCAGCTCAACTAGCGGGGGGCCCCAAGAGACCCAGTACTTC
clone_size: few; j_call: TRBJ2-3; cdr3_length: 14; v_call: TRBV18; d_call: .; cdr3_aa: CASSPPQQADTQYF; cdr3_nt: TGTGCCAGCTCACCACCTCAACAGGCAGATACGCAGTATTTT
clone_size: many; j_call: TRBJ2-3; cdr3_length: 14; v_call: TRBV12-5; d_call: .; cdr3_aa: CASGLGGYTDTQYF; cdr3_nt: TGTGCTAGTGGTTTAGGGGGTTACACAGATACGCAGTATTTT
clone_size: .; j_call: TRBJ1-2; cdr3_length: 14; v_call: TRBV3-1; d_call: .; cdr3_aa: CASSQAGDNYGYTF; cdr3_nt: TGTGCCAGCAGCCAAGCGGGGGATAACTATGGCTACACCTTC
clone_size: few; j_call: TRBJ2-3; cdr3_length: 14; v_call: TRBV7-2; d_call: .; cdr3_aa: CASSLVGSSDTQYF; cdr3_nt: TGTGCCAGCAGCTTAGTGGGCTCTTCGGATACGCAGTATTTT
clone_size: many; j_call: TRBJ1-1; cdr3_length: 14; v_call: TRBV5-1; d_call: TRBD1; cdr3_aa: CASSWDSTSTEAFF; cdr3_nt: TGCGCCAGCAGCTGGGACAGTACGTCCACTGAAGCTTTCTTT
clone_size: .; j_call: TRBJ2-2; cdr3_length: 14; v_call: TRBV11-2; d_call: .; cdr3_aa: CASSALANTGELFF; cdr3_nt: TGTGCCAGCAGTGCACTAGCGAACACCGGGGAGCTGTTTTTT
clone_size: .; j_call: TRBJ1-5; cdr3_length: 16; v_call: TRBV4-1; d_call: .; cdr3_aa: CASSLSLQYSNQPQHF; cdr3_nt: TGCGCCAGCAGCCTTTCCCTCCAATATAGCAATCAGCCCCAGCATTTT
clone_size: few; j_call: TRBJ1-1; cdr3_length: 14; v_call: TRBV4-3; d_call: TRBD1; cdr3_aa: CASSQTTGDWEAFF; cdr3_nt: TGCGCCAGCAGCCAAACTACAGGGGATTGGGAAGCTTTCTTT
clone_size: many; j_call: TRBJ1-1; cdr3_length: 15; v_call: TRBV11-2; d_call: .; cdr3_aa: CASSFLENINIEAFF; cdr3_nt: TGTGCCAGCAGCTTCCTGGAGAATATTAACATTGAAGCTTTCTTT
clone_size: once; j_call: TRBJ2-1; cdr3_length: 19; v_call: TRBV27; d_call: TRBD2; cdr3_aa: CASSLLDIAGDSSYNEQFF; cdr3_nt: TGTGCCAGCAGTTTGCTTGATATAGCGGGAGATAGCTCCTACAATGAGCAGTTCTTC
clone_size: many; j_call: TRBJ1-1; cdr3_length: 15; v_call: TRBV4-1; d_call: .; cdr3_aa: CASSQAYGGTPEAFF; cdr3_nt: TGCGCCAGCAGCCAAGCTTATGGGGGGACACCTGAAGCTTTCTTT